This T cell receptor beta chain was sequenced for a study of Ad26.COV2.S vaccination and SARS-CoV-2 variants. Treatment specified: some 20 received Ad26.COV2.S at low or high dose, single or two shots; five or six received placebo; per-sample allocation not given. Sample collection was performed on day 63 after the first vaccine or placebo injection. Built on an Ad26 vector, the vaccine expressed Wuhan-strain SARS-CoV-2 spike. The method was immunoSEQ multiplex PCR; TCRdb's version includes in-frame clones alone and lacks a portion of them. The table includes 500,000 or so clones, 89% detected once. Trimming shortened V by 10 bases and J by 5 bases, and 18 bases separated the two germline ends. The CDR3 covers 15 residues. The V gene's germline CDR1 is SEHNR and CDR2 FQNEAQ (reference sequence).

This chain joins TRBV7-9 and TRBJ1-6; the D gene is possibly TRBD1 (6 bases). This material consisted of peripheral blood, taken in a trial of Ad26.COV2.S vaccine versus placebo. The sequence was collected from a person between 18 and 65 years old who received the Ad26.COV2.S COVID-19 vaccine or a placebo. The CDR3 spells CATEGVIRNNSPLHF. The CDR3 DNA sequence: TGTGCCACCGAGGGGGTAATCAGAAATAATTCACCCCTCCACTTT. The variable domain in full, completed from reference TRBV7-9 and TRBJ1-6, reads DTGVSQNPRHKITKRGQNVTFRCDPISEHNRLYWYRQTLGQGPEFLTYFQNEAQLEKSRLLSDRFSAERPKGSFSTLEIQRTEQGDSAMYLCATEGVIRNNSPLHFGNGTRLTVT.